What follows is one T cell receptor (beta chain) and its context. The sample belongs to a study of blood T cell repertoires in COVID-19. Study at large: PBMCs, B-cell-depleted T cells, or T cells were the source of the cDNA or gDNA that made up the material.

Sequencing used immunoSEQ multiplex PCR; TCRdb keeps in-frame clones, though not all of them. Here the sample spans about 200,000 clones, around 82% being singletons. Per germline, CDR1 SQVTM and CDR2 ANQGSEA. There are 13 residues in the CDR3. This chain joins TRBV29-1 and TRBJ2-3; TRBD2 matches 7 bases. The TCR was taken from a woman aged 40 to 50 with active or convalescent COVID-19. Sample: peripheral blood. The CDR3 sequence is CSSEAGSTDTQYF. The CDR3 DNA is TGCAGTTCGGAAGCGGGAAGCACAGATACGCAGTATTTT.